The clone carrying this T cell receptor (beta chain) was recorded once. Its matching antigen is unknown. J was trimmed by 5 bases and V by 6 bases; bases with no gene match: 3. This CDR3 region has 13 residues. Per the germline V gene, CDR1 is SNHLY and CDR2 is FYNNEI. The data were taken from a study of cytomegalovirus exposure and HLA in healthy donors. Overall study findings and caveats: Both high specificity and high sensitivity reportedly marked the classifier's diagnosis of cytomegalovirus status. Analyzed later, association rates of TCRs varied across HLA loci, with DRB1 most and HLA-C fewest. The study designated about 180 TCR beta chains cytomegalovirus-associated. A likely sequencing artifact accounted for one observed cluster of highly shared sequence variants.

Primers for the PCR totalled 60 Vbeta and 13 Jbeta. Generated by immunoSEQ multiplex PCR, the TCRdb table keeps only in-frame clones and is missing some. Here the sample spans about 190,000 clones, 82% being singletons. The rearrangement joins TRBV2 to TRBJ1-5; 8 bases match TRBD1. This receptor was taken from a woman aged 18-29 years in good health and CMV-seronegative. The specimen sequenced was PBMCs. CDR3 in DNA: TGTGCCAGCAGGGACAGGGTTTATCAGCCCCAGCATTTT. It yields the protein CASRDRVYQPQHF.